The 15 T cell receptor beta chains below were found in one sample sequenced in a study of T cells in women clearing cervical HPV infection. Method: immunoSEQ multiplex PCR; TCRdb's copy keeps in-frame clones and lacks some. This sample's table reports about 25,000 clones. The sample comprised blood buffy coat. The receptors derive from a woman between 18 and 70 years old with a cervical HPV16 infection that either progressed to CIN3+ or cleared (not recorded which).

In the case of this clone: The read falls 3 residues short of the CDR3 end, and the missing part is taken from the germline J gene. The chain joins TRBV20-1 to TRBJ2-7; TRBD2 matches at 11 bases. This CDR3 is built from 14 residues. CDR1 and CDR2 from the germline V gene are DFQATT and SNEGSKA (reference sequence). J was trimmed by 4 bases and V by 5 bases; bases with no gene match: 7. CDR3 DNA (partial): TGCAGTGCTGAGGGACTAGCGGACCCATACGAG. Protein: CSAEGLADPYE. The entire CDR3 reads CSAEGLADPYEQYF.

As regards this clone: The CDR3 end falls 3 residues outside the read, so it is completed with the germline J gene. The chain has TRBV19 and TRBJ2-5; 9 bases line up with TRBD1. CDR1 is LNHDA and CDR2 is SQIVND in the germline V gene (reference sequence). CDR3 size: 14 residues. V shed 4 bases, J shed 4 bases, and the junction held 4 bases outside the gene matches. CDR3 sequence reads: CASSNTGGAETQYF. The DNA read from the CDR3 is TGTGCCAGTAGTAATACAGGGGGCGCAGAGACC. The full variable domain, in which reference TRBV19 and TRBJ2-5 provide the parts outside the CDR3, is DGGITQSPKYLFRKEGQNVTLSCEQNLNHDAMYWYRQDPGQGLRLIYYSQIVNDFQKGDIAEGYSVSREKKESFPLTVTSAQKNPTAFYLCASSNTGGAETQYFGPGTRLLVL.

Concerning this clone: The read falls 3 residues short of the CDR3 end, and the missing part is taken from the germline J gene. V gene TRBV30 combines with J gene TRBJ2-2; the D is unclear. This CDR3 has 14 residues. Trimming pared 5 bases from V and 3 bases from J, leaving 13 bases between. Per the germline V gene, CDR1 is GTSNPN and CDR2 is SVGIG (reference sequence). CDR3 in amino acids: CAWDTGPDTGELFF. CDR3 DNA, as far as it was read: TGTGCCTGGGACACTGGTCCCGACACCGGGGAG.

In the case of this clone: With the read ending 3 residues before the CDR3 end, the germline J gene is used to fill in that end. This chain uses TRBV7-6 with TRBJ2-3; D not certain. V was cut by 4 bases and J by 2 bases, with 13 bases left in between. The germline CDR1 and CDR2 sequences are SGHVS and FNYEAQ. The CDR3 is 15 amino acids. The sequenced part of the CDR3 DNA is TGTGCCAGCAGCTCGGGTGTTATGTCCACAGATACG. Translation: CASSSGVMSTDT. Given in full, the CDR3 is CASSSGVMSTDTQYF. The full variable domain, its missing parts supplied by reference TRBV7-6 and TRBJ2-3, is GAGVSQSPRYKVTKRGQDVALRCDPISGHVSLYWYRQALGQGPEFLTYFNYEAQQDKSGLPNDRFSAERPEGSISTLTIQRTEQRDSAMYRCASSSGVMSTDTQYFGPGTRLTVL.

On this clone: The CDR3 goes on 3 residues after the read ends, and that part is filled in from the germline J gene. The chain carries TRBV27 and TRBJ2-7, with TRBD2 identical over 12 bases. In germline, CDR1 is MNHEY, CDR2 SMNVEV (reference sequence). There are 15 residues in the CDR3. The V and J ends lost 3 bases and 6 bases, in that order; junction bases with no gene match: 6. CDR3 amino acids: CASSFRLAGEGEQYF. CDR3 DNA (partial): TGTGCCAGCAGTTTCCGACTAGCGGGAGAGGGCGAG.

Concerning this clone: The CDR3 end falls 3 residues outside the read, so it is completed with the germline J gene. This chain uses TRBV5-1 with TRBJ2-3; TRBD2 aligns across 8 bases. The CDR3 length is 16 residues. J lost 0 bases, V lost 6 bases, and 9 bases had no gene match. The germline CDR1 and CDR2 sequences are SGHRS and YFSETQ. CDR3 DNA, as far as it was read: TGCGCCAGCAAGCGGGAGCAATTCCGAAGCACAGATACG. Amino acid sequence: CASKREQFRSTDT. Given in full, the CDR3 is CASKREQFRSTDTQYF. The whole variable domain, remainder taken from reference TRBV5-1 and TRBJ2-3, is KAGVTQTPRYLIKTRGQQVTLSCSPISGHRSVSWYQQTPGQGLQFLFEYFSETQRNKGNFPGRFSGRQFSNSRSEMNVSTLELGDSALYLCASKREQFRSTDTQYFGPGTRLTVL.

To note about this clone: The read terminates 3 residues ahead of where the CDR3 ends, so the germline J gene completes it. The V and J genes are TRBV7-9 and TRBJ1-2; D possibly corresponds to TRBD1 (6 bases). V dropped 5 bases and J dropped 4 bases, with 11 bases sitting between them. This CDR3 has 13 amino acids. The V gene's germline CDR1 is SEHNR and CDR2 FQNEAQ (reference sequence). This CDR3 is CASSQGGLYGYTF. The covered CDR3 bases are TGTGCCAGCAGCCAAGGGGGTCTCTATGGC.

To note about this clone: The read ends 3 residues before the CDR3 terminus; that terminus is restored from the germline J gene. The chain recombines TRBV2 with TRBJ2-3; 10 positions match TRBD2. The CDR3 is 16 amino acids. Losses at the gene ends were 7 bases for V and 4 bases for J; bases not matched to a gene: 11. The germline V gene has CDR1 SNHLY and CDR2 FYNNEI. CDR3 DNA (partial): TGTGCCAGCACCCCCACCGTAGCGGGGGGATCAGATACG. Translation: CASTPTVAGGSDT. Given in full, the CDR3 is CASTPTVAGGSDTQYF.

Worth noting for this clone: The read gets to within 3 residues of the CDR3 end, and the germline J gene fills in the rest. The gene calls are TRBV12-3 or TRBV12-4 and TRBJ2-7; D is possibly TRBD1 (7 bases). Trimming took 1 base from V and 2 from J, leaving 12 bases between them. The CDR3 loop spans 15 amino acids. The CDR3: CASSLDRGLAYEQYF. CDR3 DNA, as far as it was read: TGTGCCAGCAGTTTAGACAGGGGACTCGCCTACGAG.

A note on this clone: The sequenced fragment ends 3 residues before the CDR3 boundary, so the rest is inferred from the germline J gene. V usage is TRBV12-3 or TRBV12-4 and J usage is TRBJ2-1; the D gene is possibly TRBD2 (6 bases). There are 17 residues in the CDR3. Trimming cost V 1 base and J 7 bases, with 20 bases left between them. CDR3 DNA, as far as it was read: TGTGCCAGCAGTTTAGTGGGAGCGGGTTTAAGACCAAATGAG. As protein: CASSLVGAGLRPNE. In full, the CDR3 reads CASSLVGAGLRPNEQFF.

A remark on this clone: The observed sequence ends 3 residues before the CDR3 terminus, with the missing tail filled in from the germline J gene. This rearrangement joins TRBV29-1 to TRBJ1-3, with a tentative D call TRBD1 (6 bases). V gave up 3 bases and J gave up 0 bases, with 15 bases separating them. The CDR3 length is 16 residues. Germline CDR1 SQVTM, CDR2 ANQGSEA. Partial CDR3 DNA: TGCAGCGTTGAGGCGCAGGGGCCTGTCTCTGGAAACACC. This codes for CSVEAQGPVSGNT. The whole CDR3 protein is CSVEAQGPVSGNTIYF.

This chain's CDR3 is CASSIGGSVNDYTF. CDR3 DNA (partial): TGTGCCAGTAGTATCGGCGGGAGTGTCAATGAC. This chain connects TRBV19 to TRBJ1-2; the D is unclear. The CDR3 is cut off 3 residues early in the read; its end comes from the germline J gene. The CDR3 extends over 14 amino acids. The germline CDR1 and CDR2 sequences are LNHDA and SQIVND (reference sequence).

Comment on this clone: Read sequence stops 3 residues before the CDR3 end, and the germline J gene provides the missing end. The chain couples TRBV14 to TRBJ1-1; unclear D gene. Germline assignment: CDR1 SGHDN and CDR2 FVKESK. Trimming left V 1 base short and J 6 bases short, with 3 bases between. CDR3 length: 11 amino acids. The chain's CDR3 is CASSQGPEAFF. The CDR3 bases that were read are TGTGCCAGCAGCCAAGGGCCTGAA.

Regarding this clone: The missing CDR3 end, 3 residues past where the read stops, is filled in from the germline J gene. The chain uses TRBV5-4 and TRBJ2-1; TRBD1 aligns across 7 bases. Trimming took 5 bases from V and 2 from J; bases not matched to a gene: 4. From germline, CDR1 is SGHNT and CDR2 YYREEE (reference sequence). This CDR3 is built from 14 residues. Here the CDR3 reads CASSKGAAYNEQFF. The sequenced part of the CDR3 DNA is TGTGCCAGCAGTAAGGGGGCAGCCTACAATGAG.

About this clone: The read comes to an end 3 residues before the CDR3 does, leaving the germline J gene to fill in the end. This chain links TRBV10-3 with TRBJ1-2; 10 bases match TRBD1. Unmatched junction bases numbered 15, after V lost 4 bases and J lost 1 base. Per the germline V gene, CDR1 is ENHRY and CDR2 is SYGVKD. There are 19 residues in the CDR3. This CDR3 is CAISAAGTGVFGGNYGYTF. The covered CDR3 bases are TGTGCCATCAGTGCTGCCGGGACAGGGGTTTTCGGAGGTAACTATGGC.